Each of the 8 T cell receptor beta chains below was sequenced from the same sample in a study of blood T cells in healthy people across ages. With a J-beta primer mix and a sample-barcoded 5' primer, a second PCR ran roughly 6 to 12 cycles. Via MiXCR, TCRdb re-called the 5' RACE reads, giving one row per CDR3 protein. The sample has roughly 1,500,000 distinct CDR3 sequences, around 35% seen once. Sequenced material: blood. These TCRs come from a woman in her twenties or thirties in good health.

V and J are TRBV7-9 and TRBJ2-5; the match to TRBD1 covers 7 bases. Germline V gives CDR1 SEHNR, CDR2 FQNEAQ (reference sequence). This CDR3 has 13 amino acids. V was clipped by 9 bases and J by 0 bases; unmatched bases: 4. The CDR3 sequence: CASKDRYQETQYF. CDR3 bases: TGTGCCAGTAAGGACAGGTACCAAGAGACCCAGTACTTC.

This clonotype has only one observation. The genes are TRBV7-3 and TRBJ2-2, with 7 bases that match TRBD1. V dropped 4 bases and J dropped 7; count of bases not matched to a gene: 9. The germline CDR1 and CDR2 sequences are SGHTA and FQGTGA. The CDR3 loop spans 15 amino acids. The CDR3 nucleotides are TGTGCCAGCAGCTCCCAAAACACAGGGGTCGGGGAGCTGTTTTTT. It encodes CASSSQNTGVGELFF.

Turning to this clonotype: A read error is possible here, since a much larger clone lies one base away. The chain links TRBV4-1 to TRBJ2-4; TRBD1 agrees at 7 bases. V was clipped by 4 bases and J by 7 bases; unmatched bases: 7. The CDR3 sequence is 14 residues long. Germline loops: CDR1 MGHRA, CDR2 YSYEKL. Here the CDR3 DNA reads TGCGCCAGCAGCCTTGATACAGGGGCGAACATTCAGTACTTC. This encodes CASSLDTGANIQYF.

The rearrangement links TRBV7-9 to TRBJ1-2; TRBD1 aligns across 8 bases. Germline-derived CDR1 and CDR2 are SEHNR and FQNEAQ (reference sequence). The J segment lost 2 bases and the V segment lost 5 bases, leaving 13 bases of the junction unmatched. The CDR3 consists of 17 residues. Here the CDR3 reads CASSQRTATGGNYGYTF. CDR3 in DNA: TGTGCCAGCAGCCAACGGACGGCTACAGGGGGAAACTATGGCTACACCTTC.

This clonotype showed up just a few times. V gene TRBV15 combines with J gene TRBJ1-1; D gene unclear. Germline V gene data show CDR1 as LNHNV and CDR2 as YYDKDF (reference sequence). V gave up 3 bases and J gave up 0 bases, with 2 bases separating them. This CDR3 has 12 amino acids. The CDR3 nucleotides read TGTGCCACCAGCAGGGTGAACACTGAAGCTTTCTTT. Translated, it gives CATSRVNTEAFF.

This chain joins TRBV7-2 and TRBJ2-1; 9 bases are a match to TRBD1. The germline V gene has CDR1 SGHTA and CDR2 FQGNSA. The CDR3 is 12 residues long. V shed 7 bases, J shed 9 bases, and the junction held 4 bases outside the gene matches. The CDR3, as DNA: TGTGCCAGCAAACAGGGGGCGGGTGAGCAGTTCTTC. This translates into CASKQGAGEQFF.

V gene TRBV7-2 combines with J gene TRBJ2-1, with 7 bases that match TRBD2. V shed 5 bases and J 2 bases; nucleotides not matched to a gene: 9. The germline V gene has CDR1 SGHTA and CDR2 FQGNSA. The CDR3 loop spans 16 amino acids. The CDR3 region is CASSVQAGTTYNEQFF. CDR3 DNA sequence: TGTGCCAGCAGCGTACAAGCGGGGACCACCTACAATGAGCAGTTCTTC.

The CDR3, as DNA: TGCGCCAGCAGCTGCGCGACTAGTCAAGAGACCCAGTACTTC. Amino acids: CASSCATSQETQYF. The chain is built from TRBV5-1 and TRBJ2-5; tentatively, D is TRBD2 (6 bases). Trimming shortened V by 3 bases and J by 2 bases, and 11 bases separated the two germline ends. Germline CDR1 reads SGHRS; CDR2 reads YFSETQ. The CDR3 runs 14 residues.